This is a list of T cell receptor beta chains from one sample in a study of T-cell reconstitution after alpha-beta-depleted transplantation in children. TCRdb re-analysed the PCR reads in MiXCR, keeping a single row per CDR3 protein. The sample has some 490,000 distinct CDR3 sequences, around 12% seen once. The sample consisted of PBMCs from the stem cell graft donor, taken from the stem cell graft. Source of these receptors: a human donor who donated a stem cell graft to a child with combined immunodeficiency. Both conserved end residues are part of each CDR3. The D gene is left open where the match is weak. Only some rows state a clone size, as once, few, many or a class for expanded clones.

j_gene,v_gene,d_gene,abundance,len,CDR3aa,CDR3nt
TRBJ2-7,TRBV6-5,NA,few,17,CASSYSKSRQVTYEQYF,TGTGCCAGCAGTTACTCGAAGTCCCGACAGGTGACCTACGAGCAGTACTTC
TRBJ2-3,TRBV6-5,NA,many,16,CASRYTRWLAADTQYF,TGTGCCAGCAGGTATACTCGATGGTTGGCTGCAGATACGCAGTATTTT
TRBJ2-1,TRBV6-1,NA,many,15,CASSEDSLSYNEQFF,TGTGCCAGCAGTGAAGACAGCTTAAGTTACAATGAGCAGTTCTTC
TRBJ2-1,TRBV7-9,NA,NA,12,CASSLSSAEQFF,TGTGCCAGCAGCTTGTCCAGCGCTGAGCAGTTCTTC
TRBJ2-7,TRBV19,NA,few,15,CASSATGRGPYEQYF,TGTGCCAGTAGTGCCACGGGACGGGGGCCCTACGAGCAGTACTTC
TRBJ2-5,TRBV14,TRBD1,NA,16,CASSQGPTGVRETQYF,TGTGCCAGCAGCCAAGGCCCCACAGGGGTGCGAGAGACCCAGTACTTC
TRBJ2-1,TRBV9,NA,few,13,CASSVEGENEQFF,TGTGCCAGCAGCGTAGAAGGGGAAAATGAGCAGTTCTTC
TRBJ2-3,TRBV4-2,TRBD2,many,14,CASSQAGGIDTQYF,TGTGCCAGCAGCCAAGCGGGGGGTATAGATACGCAGTATTTT
TRBJ1-4,TRBV6-5,NA,many,13,CASSVSSNEKLFF,TGTGCCAGCAGCGTCAGCAGTAATGAAAAACTGTTTTTT
TRBJ2-7,TRBV14,NA,NA,13,CASSQALGYEQYF,TGTGCCAGCAGCCAGGCTTTGGGGTACGAGCAGTACTTC
TRBJ1-5,TRBV4-2,TRBD1,few,16,CASSQDGQGAHQPQHF,TGTGCCAGCAGCCAAGACGGTCAGGGGGCCCATCAGCCCCAGCATTTT
TRBJ2-5,TRBV12-3/TRBV12-4,NA,few,13,CASSQTSQETQYF,TGTGCCAGCAGCCAGACAAGCCAAGAGACCCAGTACTTC
TRBJ2-1,TRBV15,NA,NA,14,CATSRGQGYNEQFF,TGTGCCACCAGCAGAGGGCAGGGGTACAATGAGCAGTTCTTC
TRBJ1-1,TRBV9,NA,few,15,CASSPVGEIDTEAFF,TGTGCCAGCAGCCCCGTTGGGGAGATCGACACTGAAGCTTTCTTT
TRBJ1-1,TRBV6-1,NA,NA,15,CASREPGQENTEAFF,TGTGCCAGCAGAGAACCGGGACAAGAGAACACTGAAGCTTTCTTT
TRBJ2-1,TRBV6-5,NA,many,14,CASSYERGEYEQFF,TGTGCCAGCAGTTACGAGAGGGGCGAGTATGAGCAGTTCTTC
TRBJ2-1,TRBV4-3,NA,many,15,CASSPQASSYNEQFF,TGCGCCAGCAGCCCCCAGGCAAGCTCCTACAATGAGCAGTTCTTC
TRBJ2-1,TRBV20-1,NA,many,11,CSASQHHEQFF,TGCAGTGCTAGCCAACACCATGAGCAGTTCTTC
TRBJ1-3,TRBV6-5,NA,few,15,CASSLPRGAGNTIYF,TGTGCCAGCAGCTTACCCCGTGGGGCTGGAAACACCATATATTTT
TRBJ2-2,TRBV12-3/TRBV12-4,NA,few,14,CASTLGAGTGELFF,TGTGCCAGCACTCTGGGGGCAGGGACCGGGGAGCTGTTTTTT
TRBJ2-7,TRBV2,NA,NA,15,CASSLLTSTTGEQYF,TGTGCCAGCAGCCTCCTAACCTCAACAACGGGGGAGCAGTACTTC
TRBJ2-7,TRBV7-8,NA,NA,15,CASRLSTGREYEQYF,TGTGCCAGCAGACTCTCAACGGGACGTGAGTACGAGCAGTACTTC
TRBJ1-4,TRBV12-3/TRBV12-4,TRBD1,NA,15,CASSWQTGMVEKLFF,TGTGCCAGCAGTTGGCAGACAGGGATGGTTGAAAAACTGTTTTTT